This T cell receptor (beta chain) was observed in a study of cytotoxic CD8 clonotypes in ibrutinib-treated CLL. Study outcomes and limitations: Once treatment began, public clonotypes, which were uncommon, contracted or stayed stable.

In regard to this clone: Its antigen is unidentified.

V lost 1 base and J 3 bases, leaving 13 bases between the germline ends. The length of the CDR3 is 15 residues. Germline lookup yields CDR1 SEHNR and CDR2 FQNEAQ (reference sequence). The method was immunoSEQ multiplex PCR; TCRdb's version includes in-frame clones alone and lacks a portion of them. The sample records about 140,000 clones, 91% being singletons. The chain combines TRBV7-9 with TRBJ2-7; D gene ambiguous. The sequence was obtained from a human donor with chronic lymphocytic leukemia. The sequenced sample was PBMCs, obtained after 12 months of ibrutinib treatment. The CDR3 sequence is CASSLGVPFRYEQYF. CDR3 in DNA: TGTGCCAGCAGCTTAGGGGTCCCCTTTCGCTACGAGCAGTACTTC.